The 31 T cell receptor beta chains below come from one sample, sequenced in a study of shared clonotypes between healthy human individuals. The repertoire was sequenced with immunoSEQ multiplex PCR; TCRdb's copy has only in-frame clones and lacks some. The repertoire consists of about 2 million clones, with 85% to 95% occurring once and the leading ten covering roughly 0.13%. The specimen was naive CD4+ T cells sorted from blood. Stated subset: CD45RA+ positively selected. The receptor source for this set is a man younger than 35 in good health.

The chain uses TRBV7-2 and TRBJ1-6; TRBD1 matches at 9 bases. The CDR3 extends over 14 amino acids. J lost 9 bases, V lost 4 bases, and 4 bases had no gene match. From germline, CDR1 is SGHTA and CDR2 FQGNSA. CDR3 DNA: TGTGCCAGCAGCTCAAGGGGACAGGGTTCACCCCTCCACTTT. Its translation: CASSSRGQGSPLHF. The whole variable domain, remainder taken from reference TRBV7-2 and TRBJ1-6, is GAGVSQSPSNKVTEKGKDVELRCDPISGHTALYWYRQSLGQGLEFLIYFQGNSAPDKSGLPSDRFSAERTGGSVSTLTIQRTQQEDSAVYLCASSSRGQGSPLHFGNGTRLTVT.

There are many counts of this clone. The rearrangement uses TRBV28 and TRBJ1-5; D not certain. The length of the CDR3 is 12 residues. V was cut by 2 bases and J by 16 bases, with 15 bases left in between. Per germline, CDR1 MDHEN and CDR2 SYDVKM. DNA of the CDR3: TGTGCCAGCAGTTTAGAGGCAGGAAATACACATTTT. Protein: CASSLEAGNTHF. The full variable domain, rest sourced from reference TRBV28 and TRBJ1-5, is DVKVTQSSRYLVKRTGEKVFLECVQDMDHENMFWYRQDPGLGLRLIYFSYDVKMKEKGDIPEGYSVSREKKERFSLILESASTNQTSMYLCASSLEAGNTHFGDGTRLSIL.

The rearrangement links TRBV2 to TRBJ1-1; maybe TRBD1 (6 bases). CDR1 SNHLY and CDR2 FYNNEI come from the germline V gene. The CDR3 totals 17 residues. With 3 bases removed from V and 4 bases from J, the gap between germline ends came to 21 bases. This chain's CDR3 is CASSDSARDNWATEAFF. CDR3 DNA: TGTGCCAGCAGTGACTCTGCGAGGGACAATTGGGCCACTGAAGCTTTCTTT.

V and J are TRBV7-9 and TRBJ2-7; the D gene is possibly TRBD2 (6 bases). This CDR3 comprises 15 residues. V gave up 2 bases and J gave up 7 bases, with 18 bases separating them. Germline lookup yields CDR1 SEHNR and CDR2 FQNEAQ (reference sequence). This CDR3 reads CASSLRRDLAPEQYF. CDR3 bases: TGTGCCAGCAGCTTAAGGAGGGACCTAGCCCCGGAGCAGTACTTC.

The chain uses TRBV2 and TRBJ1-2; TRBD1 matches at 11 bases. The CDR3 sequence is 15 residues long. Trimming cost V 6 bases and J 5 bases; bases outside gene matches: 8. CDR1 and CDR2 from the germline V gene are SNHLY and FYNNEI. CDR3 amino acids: CASRGDRGIGYGYTF. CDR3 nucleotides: TGTGCCAGCAGAGGGGACAGGGGGATAGGGTATGGCTACACCTTC.

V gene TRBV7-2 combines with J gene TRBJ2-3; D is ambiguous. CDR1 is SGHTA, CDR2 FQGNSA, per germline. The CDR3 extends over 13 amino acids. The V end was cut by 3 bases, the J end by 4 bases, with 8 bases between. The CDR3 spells CASSLGSSDTQYF. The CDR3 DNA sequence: TGTGCCAGCAGCTTGGGGTCCTCAGATACGCAGTATTTT.

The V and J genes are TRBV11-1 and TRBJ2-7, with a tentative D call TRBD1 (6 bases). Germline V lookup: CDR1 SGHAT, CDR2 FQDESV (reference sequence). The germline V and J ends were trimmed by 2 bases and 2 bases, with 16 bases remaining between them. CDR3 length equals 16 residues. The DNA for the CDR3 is TGTGCCAGCAGCTTAAGACAGGACCACTACCCCTACGAGCAGTACTTC. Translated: CASSLRQDHYPYEQYF.

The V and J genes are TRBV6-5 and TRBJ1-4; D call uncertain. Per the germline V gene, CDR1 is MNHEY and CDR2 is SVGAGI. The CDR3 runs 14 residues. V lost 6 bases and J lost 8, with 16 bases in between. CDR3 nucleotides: TGTGCCAGCAGGAGGACTGTGGACGGCGAAAAACTGTTTTTT. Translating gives CASRRTVDGEKLFF.

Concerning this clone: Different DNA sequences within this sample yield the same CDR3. CDR3: CASSEGLVYGYTF. The CDR3 DNA sequence: TGTGCCAGCAGTGAAGGGTTAGTCTATGGCTACACCTTC. V and J are TRBV6-1 and TRBJ1-2; D is uncertain. V lost 1 base to trimming and J lost 4 bases, with 7 bases between them. The CDR3 totals 13 residues. CDR1 and CDR2 (germline): MNHNS, SASEGT.

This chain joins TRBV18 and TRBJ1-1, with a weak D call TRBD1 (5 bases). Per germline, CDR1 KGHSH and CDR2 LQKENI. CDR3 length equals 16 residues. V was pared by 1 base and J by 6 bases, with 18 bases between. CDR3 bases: TGTGCCAGCTCACCACGTCCAGCCAGGGAAGGATCTGAAGCTTTCTTT. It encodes CASSPRPAREGSEAFF.

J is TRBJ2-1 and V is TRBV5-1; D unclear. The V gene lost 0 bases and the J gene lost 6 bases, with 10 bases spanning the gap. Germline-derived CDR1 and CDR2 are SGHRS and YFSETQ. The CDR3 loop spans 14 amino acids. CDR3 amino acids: CASSLGPGPNEQFF. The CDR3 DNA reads TGCGCCAGCAGCTTGGGACCAGGACCCAATGAGCAGTTCTTC.

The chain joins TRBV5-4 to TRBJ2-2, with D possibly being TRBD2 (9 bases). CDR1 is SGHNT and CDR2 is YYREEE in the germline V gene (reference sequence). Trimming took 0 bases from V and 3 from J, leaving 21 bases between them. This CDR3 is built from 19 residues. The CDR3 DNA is TGTGCCAGCAGCTTGGGGGCAGGGGGCTTAGCGGGAGACACCGGGGAGCTGTTTTTT. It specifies CASSLGAGGLAGDTGELFF.

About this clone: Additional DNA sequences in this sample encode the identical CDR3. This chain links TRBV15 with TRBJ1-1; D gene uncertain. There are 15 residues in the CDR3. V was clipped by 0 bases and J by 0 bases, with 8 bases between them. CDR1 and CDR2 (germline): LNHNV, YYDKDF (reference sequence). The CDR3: CATSRDPGLNTEAFF. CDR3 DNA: TGTGCCACCAGCAGAGATCCAGGCTTGAACACTGAAGCTTTCTTT. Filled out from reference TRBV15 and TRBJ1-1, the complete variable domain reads DAMVIQNPRYQVTQFGKPVTLSCSQTLNHNVMYWYQQKSSQAPKLLFHYYDKDFNNEADTPDNFQSRRPNTSFCFLDIRSPGLGDTAMYLCATSRDPGLNTEAFFGQGTRLTVV.

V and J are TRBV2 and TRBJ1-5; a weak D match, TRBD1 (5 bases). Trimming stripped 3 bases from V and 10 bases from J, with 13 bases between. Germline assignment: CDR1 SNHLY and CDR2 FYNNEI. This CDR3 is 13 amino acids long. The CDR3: CASSEGRPGPQHF. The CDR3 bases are TGTGCCAGCAGTGAGGGGCGCCCGGGCCCCCAGCATTTT.

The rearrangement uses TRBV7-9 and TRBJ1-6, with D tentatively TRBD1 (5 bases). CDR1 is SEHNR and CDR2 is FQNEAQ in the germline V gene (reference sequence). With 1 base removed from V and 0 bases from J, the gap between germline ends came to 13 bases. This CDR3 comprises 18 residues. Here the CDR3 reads CASSLGRVTSSYNSPLHF. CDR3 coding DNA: TGTGCCAGCAGCTTAGGCAGGGTGACCAGCTCCTATAATTCACCCCTCCACTTT.

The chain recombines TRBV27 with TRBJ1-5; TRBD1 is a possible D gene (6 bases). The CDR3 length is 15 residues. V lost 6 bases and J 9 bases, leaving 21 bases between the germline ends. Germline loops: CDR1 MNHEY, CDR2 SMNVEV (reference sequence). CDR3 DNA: TGTGCCAGCAGCCAGATCAGGGGTGACCTTCTGCCCCAGCATTTT. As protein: CASSQIRGDLLPQHF.

The CDR3, as DNA: TGTGCCAGCAGCTTGCAGGGGGTCTCCGGGGAGCTGTTTTTT. Translated, it gives CASSLQGVSGELFF. The chain is built from TRBV7-3 and TRBJ2-2; TRBD1 agrees at 7 bases. The trim removed 3 bases at V and 6 bases at J, leaving 4 bases unmatched. Germline CDR1 reads SGHTA; CDR2 reads FQGTGA. The CDR3 is 14 amino acids.

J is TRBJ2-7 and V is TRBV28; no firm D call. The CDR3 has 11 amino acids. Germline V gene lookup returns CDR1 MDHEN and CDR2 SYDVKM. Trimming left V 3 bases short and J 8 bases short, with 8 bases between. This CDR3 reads CASSFLGQQYF. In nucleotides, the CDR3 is TGTGCCAGCAGTTTTCTTGGGCAGCAGTACTTC.

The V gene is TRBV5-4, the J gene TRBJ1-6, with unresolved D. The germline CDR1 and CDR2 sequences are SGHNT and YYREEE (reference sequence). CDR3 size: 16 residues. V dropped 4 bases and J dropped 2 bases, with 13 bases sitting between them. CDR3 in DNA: TGTGCCAGCAGCCATTTGGGGAGCGCCTATAATTCACCCCTCCACTTT. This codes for CASSHLGSAYNSPLHF.

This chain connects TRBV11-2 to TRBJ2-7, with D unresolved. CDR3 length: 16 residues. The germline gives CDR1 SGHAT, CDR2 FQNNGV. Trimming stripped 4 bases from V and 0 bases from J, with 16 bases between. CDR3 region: CASSSKDTFSSYEQYF. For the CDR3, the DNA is TGTGCCAGCAGCTCCAAAGACACATTTAGCTCCTACGAGCAGTACTTC. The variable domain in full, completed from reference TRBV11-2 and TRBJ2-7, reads EAGVAQSPRYKIIEKRQSVAFWCNPISGHATLYWYQQILGQGPKLLIQFQNNGVVDDSQLPKDRFSAERLKGVDSTLKIQPAKLEDSAVYLCASSSKDTFSSYEQYFGPGTRLTVT.

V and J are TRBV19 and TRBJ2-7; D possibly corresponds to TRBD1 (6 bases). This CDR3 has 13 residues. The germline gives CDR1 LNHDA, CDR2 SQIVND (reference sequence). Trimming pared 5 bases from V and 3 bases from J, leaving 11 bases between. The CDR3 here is CASSSGQLYEQYF. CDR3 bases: TGTGCCAGTAGTTCAGGACAGCTCTACGAGCAGTACTTC.

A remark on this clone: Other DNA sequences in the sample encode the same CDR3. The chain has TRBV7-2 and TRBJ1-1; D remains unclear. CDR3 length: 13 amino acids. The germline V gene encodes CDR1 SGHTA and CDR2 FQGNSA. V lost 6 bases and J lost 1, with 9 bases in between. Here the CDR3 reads CASSWTGNTEAFF. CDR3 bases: TGTGCCAGCAGTTGGACGGGGAACACTGAAGCTTTCTTT. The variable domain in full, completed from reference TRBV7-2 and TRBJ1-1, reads GAGVSQSPSNKVTEKGKDVELRCDPISGHTALYWYRQSLGQGLEFLIYFQGNSAPDKSGLPSDRFSAERTGGSVSTLTIQRTQQEDSAVYLCASSWTGNTEAFFGQGTRLTVV.

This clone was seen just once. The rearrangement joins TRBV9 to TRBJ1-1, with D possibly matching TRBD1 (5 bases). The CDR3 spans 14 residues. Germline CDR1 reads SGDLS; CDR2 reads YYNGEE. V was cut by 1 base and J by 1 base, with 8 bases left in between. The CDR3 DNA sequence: TGTGCCAGCAGCGTACACCAGGGGAACACTGAAGCTTTCTTT. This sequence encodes CASSVHQGNTEAFF.

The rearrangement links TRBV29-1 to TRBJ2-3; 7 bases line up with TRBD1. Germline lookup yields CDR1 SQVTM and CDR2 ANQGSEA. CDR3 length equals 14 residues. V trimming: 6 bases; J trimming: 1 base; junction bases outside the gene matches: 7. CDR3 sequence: CSVGRGQRTDTQYF. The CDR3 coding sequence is TGCAGCGTCGGAAGGGGACAGCGCACAGATACGCAGTATTTT.

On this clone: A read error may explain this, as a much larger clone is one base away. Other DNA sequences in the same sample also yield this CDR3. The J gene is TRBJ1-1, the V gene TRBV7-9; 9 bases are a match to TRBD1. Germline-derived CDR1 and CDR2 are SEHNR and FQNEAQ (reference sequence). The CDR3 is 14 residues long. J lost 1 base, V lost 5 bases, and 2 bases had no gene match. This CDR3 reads CASSTTGGNTEAFF. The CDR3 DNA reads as TGTGCCAGCAGCACGACAGGGGGGAACACTGAAGCTTTCTTT.

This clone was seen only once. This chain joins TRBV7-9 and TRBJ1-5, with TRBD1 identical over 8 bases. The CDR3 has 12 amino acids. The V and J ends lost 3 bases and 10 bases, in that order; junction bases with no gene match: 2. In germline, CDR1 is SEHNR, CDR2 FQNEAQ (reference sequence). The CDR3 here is CASSFDRGPQHF. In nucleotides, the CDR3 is TGTGCCAGCAGCTTCGACAGGGGTCCCCAGCATTTT.

This CDR3 is CASSGGQGRNTIYF. CDR3 DNA sequence: TGTGCCAGCAGCGGGGGACAGGGAAGAAACACCATATATTTT. This chain joins TRBV7-9 and TRBJ1-3; 9 bases are a match to TRBD1. J lost 5 bases, V lost 5 bases, and 4 bases had no gene match. This CDR3 comprises 14 residues. Germline loops: CDR1 SEHNR, CDR2 FQNEAQ (reference sequence).

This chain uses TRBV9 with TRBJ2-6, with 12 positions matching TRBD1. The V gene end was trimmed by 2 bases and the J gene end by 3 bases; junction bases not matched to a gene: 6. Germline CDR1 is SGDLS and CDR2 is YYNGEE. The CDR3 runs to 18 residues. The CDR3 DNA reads TGTGCCAGCAGCGTTTTCCGGGACAGGGGGCGTGGGGCCAACGTCCTGACTTTC. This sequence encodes CASSVFRDRGRGANVLTF.

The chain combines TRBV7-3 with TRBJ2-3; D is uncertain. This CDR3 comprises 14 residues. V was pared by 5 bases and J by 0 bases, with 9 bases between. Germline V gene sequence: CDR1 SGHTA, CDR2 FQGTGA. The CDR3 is CASSPVTSTDTQYF. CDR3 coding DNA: TGTGCCAGCAGCCCAGTCACTAGCACAGATACGCAGTATTTT.

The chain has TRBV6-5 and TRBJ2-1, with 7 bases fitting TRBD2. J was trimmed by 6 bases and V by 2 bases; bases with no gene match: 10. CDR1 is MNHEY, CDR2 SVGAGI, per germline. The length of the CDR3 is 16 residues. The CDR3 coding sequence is TGTGCCAGCAGTTACGGTGGGAGGGTTGGGGCCAATGAGCAGTTCTTC. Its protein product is CASSYGGRVGANEQFF.

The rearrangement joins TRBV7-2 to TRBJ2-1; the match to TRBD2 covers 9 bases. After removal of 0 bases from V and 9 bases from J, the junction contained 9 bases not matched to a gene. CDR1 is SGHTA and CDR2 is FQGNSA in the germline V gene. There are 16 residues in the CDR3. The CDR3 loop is CASSLARLAGNIEQFF. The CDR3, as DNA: TGTGCCAGCAGCTTAGCGAGGCTAGCGGGAAATATTGAGCAGTTCTTC.